What follows are 18 T cell receptor beta chains derived from one specimen sequenced in a study of blood T cell repertoires in COVID-19. The protocol was immunoSEQ multiplex PCR, while the TCRdb copy is restricted to in-frame clones and leaves out a portion. The top ten hold about 0.8% of the sample, which has some 240,000 clones, about 93% seen once. Input material: peripheral blood. The receptor source for this set is a man aged 60 to 75 with COVID-19, enrolled during active disease.

J is TRBJ2-1 and V is TRBV3-1 (or the pseudogene TRBV3-2); 14 bases map to TRBD2. With V trimmed by 0 bases and J by 7 bases, 8 bases remained unmatched. The CDR3 is 18 amino acids. Per the germline V gene, CDR1 is LGHDT and CDR2 is YNNKEL (reference sequence). The CDR3: CASSQDIGTSGRRNEQFF. The CDR3 DNA reads TGTGCCAGCAGCCAAGATATCGGGACTAGCGGGAGAAGGAATGAGCAGTTCTTC.

The table lists this clone with a few counts. This chain uses TRBV5-1 with TRBJ1-1; D remains unclear. Germline V gives CDR1 SGHRS, CDR2 YFSETQ. The CDR3 consists of 14 residues. Trimming took 4 bases from V and 3 from J, leaving 13 bases between them. DNA of the CDR3: TGCGCCAGCAGCCCTAGCATGGGGTACACTGAAGCTTTCTTT. This gives the protein CASSPSMGYTEAFF.

The chain couples TRBV2 to TRBJ1-5; 7 bases agree with TRBD1. Trimming took 1 base from V and 7 from J; bases not matched to a gene: 4. The CDR3 has 14 amino acids. Germline V gene sequence: CDR1 SNHLY, CDR2 FYNNEI. The chain's CDR3 is CASSEGQGRQPQHF. CDR3 nucleotides: TGTGCCAGCAGTGAAGGACAGGGTAGGCAGCCCCAGCATTTT.

The rearrangement uses TRBV7-2 and TRBJ2-3, with TRBD1 as a possible D gene (5 bases). The germline V gene has CDR1 SGHTA and CDR2 FQGNSA. CDR3 length: 15 amino acids. The V end lost 1 base, the J end lost 2 bases, and 10 bases lay between the germline ends. CDR3: CASSLVPGITDTQYF. Written as DNA, the CDR3 is TGTGCCAGCAGCTTAGTTCCAGGGATCACAGATACGCAGTATTTT. Looking up the rest from reference TRBV7-2 and TRBJ2-3 gives the full variable domain: GAGVSQSPSNKVTEKGKDVELRCDPISGHTALYWYRQSLGQGLEFLIYFQGNSAPDKSGLPSDRFSAERTGGSVSTLTIQRTQQEDSAVYLCASSLVPGITDTQYFGPGTRLTVL.

This chain uses TRBV7-3 with TRBJ2-3, with TRBD2 identical over 15 bases. The J segment lost 5 bases and the V segment lost 4 bases, leaving 10 bases of the junction unmatched. This CDR3 spans 18 amino acids. Germline assignment: CDR1 SGHTA and CDR2 FQGTGA. CDR3 region: CASSSYGLAGGFRDTQYF. CDR3 bases: TGTGCCAGCAGCTCATACGGACTAGCGGGAGGGTTTAGAGATACGCAGTATTTT. Full variable domain (outside the CDR3, taken from reference TRBV7-3 and TRBJ2-3): GAGVSQTPSNKVTEKGKYVELRCDPISGHTALYWYRQSLGQGPEFLIYFQGTGAADDSGLPNDRFFAVRPEGSVSTLKIQRTERGDSAVYLCASSSYGLAGGFRDTQYFGPGTRLTVL.

The chain carries TRBV3-1 (or the pseudogene TRBV3-2) and TRBJ1-5; 11 bases match TRBD1. The V and J ends lost 3 bases and 0 bases, in that order; junction bases with no gene match: 7. CDR1 is LGHDT, CDR2 YNNKEL, per germline (reference sequence). This CDR3 contains 18 residues. The DNA of the CDR3 is TGTGCCAGCAGCCAGGCCGGGACAGGGGGGGGTAGCAATCAGCCCCAGCATTTT. As protein: CASSQAGTGGGSNQPQHF.

The chain joins TRBV2 to TRBJ2-1; 8 bases are a match to TRBD2. Germline V CDR1 and CDR2: SNHLY, FYNNEI. The junction had 8 bases not matched to a gene; V was cut back by 6 bases and J by 1 base. The CDR3 is 16 residues long. The CDR3 sequence: CASRDTSGSSYNEQFF. In nucleotides, the CDR3 is TGTGCCAGCAGGGATACTAGCGGATCATCCTACAATGAGCAGTTCTTC.

This chain joins TRBV2 and TRBJ1-5; possibly TRBD1 for D (6 bases). This CDR3 spans 14 amino acids. Trimming stripped 4 bases from V and 1 base from J, with 8 bases between. CDR1 is SNHLY, CDR2 FYNNEI, per germline. In nucleotides, the CDR3 is TGTGCCAGCAGTGTTCAGGGGAGCAATCAGCCCCAGCATTTT. Protein product: CASSVQGSNQPQHF.

J is TRBJ1-4 and V is TRBV4-2; 8 bases line up with TRBD1. The germline CDR1 and CDR2 sequences are LGHNA and YNFKEQ. The length of the CDR3 is 16 residues. V lost 5 bases to trimming and J lost 1 base; unmatched junction nucleotides: 6. CDR3 nucleotide sequence: TGTGCCAGCAGCGCCAGCAGGGGGCGAACTAATGAAAAACTGTTTTTT. It specifies CASSASRGRTNEKLFF.

This chain uses TRBV4-3 with TRBJ2-2; 12 bases map to TRBD1. This CDR3 spans 19 amino acids. Germline V CDR1 and CDR2: LGHNA, YSLEER. J lost 3 bases, V lost 0 bases, and 8 bases had no gene match. CDR3 nucleotides: TGCGCCAGCAGCCAAGAAGGGGGACAGGGGGCGCCGGACACCGGGGAGCTGTTTTTT. Its translation is CASSQEGGQGAPDTGELFF.

This clone came up once. The V call is TRBV19, the J call TRBJ1-2; TRBD1 matches 10 bases. The junction had 9 bases not matched to a gene; V was cut back by 3 bases and J by 5 bases. CDR1 and CDR2 (germline): LNHDA, SQIVND (reference sequence). The CDR3 is made up of 16 amino acids. In DNA form, the CDR3 reads TGTGCCAGTAGTATCTTCGGGGACAGGGGACCATATGGCTACACCTTC. Its translation: CASSIFGDRGPYGYTF.

The chain carries TRBV24-1 and TRBJ2-1; no reliable D call. Per the germline V gene, CDR1 is KGHDR and CDR2 is SFDVKD. The CDR3 has 16 amino acids. Trimming removed 4 bases from V and 5 bases from J, with 17 bases in between. DNA for the CDR3: TGTGCCACCAGTGACTTCGGCCCCCTGGGCCACAATGAGCAGTTCTTC. Translating gives CATSDFGPLGHNEQFF.

This clone has only a few counts. This rearrangement joins TRBV4-1 to TRBJ2-1; TRBD2 agrees at 8 bases. The CDR3 loop spans 15 amino acids. After removal of 8 bases from V and 3 bases from J, the junction contained 9 bases not matched to a gene. CDR1 and CDR2 from the germline V gene are MGHRA and YSYEKL. DNA for the CDR3: TGCGCCAGCCGGAGCGGGAGAGAATTCTACAATGAGCAGTTCTTC. The encoded protein is CASRSGREFYNEQFF.

The chain uses TRBV6-5 and TRBJ1-2, with D possibly being TRBD1 (5 bases). The CDR3 consists of 15 residues. Per the germline V gene, CDR1 is MNHEY and CDR2 is SVGAGI. The V gene lost 0 bases and the J gene lost 4 bases, with 12 bases spanning the gap. The CDR3 bases are TGTGCCAGCAGTTACTCGGAAGGGGCCTCCTATGGCTACACCTTC. This gives the protein CASSYSEGASYGYTF.

In its sample, this clone was seen once. The rearrangement uses TRBV30 and TRBJ1-5; possible D gene TRBD1, 5 bases. CDR3 length: 13 amino acids. Trimming shortened V by 0 bases and J by 5 bases, and 8 bases separated the two germline ends. Germline values: CDR1 GTSNPN, CDR2 SVGIG (reference sequence). The CDR3 protein is CAWSVGGYQPQHF. The DNA of the CDR3 is TGTGCCTGGAGTGTCGGGGGGTATCAGCCCCAGCATTTT.

This chain connects TRBV19 to TRBJ1-2; the match to TRBD1 covers 8 bases. V trimming: 2 bases; J trimming: 7 bases; junction bases outside the gene matches: 9. CDR1 is LNHDA and CDR2 is SQIVND in the germline V gene (reference sequence). The CDR3 consists of 15 residues. The CDR3 spells CASSISGGLSGGYTF. DNA of the CDR3: TGTGCCAGTAGTATATCAGGGGGCCTGAGTGGTGGCTACACCTTC.

V usage is TRBV29-1 and J usage is TRBJ2-1, with D unclear. This CDR3 has 12 residues. V was cut by 5 bases and J by 3 bases, with 8 bases left in between. Germline lookup yields CDR1 SQVTM and CDR2 ANQGSEA. CDR3 protein: CSVTTNYNEQFF. The DNA of the CDR3 is TGCAGCGTTACGACAAACTACAATGAGCAGTTCTTC.

V gene TRBV4-1 combines with J gene TRBJ2-4; 8 bases line up with TRBD1. There are 20 residues in the CDR3. Trimming took 4 bases from V and 1 from J; bases not matched to a gene: 18. The germline CDR1 and CDR2 sequences are MGHRA and YSYEKL. Here the CDR3 DNA reads TGCGCCAGCAGCCCCCCCGGCTCAGGGGGCCGGGAAGGGGCCAAAAACATTCAGTACTTC. Translation: CASSPPGSGGREGAKNIQYF.